The present entry profiles one T cell receptor beta chain with its context. Its antigen remains undetermined. No base quality values were provided; no much bigger clone lies one nucleotide off. The High Capacity cDNA Reverse Transcription Kit was used to reverse transcribe all of the isolated RNA, meaning that expressed TCRB transcripts were what got sequenced. Naive, central memory and regulatory T cell samples underwent deep immunoSEQ sequencing, averaging around 3.7 million total reads per sample. After sorted cells were lysed in RLT buffer, RNA was extracted with DNase-treated RNeasy Micro or Mini kits, with the choice depending on cell number. Each cell subset was processed separately to prevent cross-contamination, with patient and healthy donor samples processed together. The immunoSEQ multiplex PCR was used to amplify TCRB sequences from cDNA, yielding 87-bp fragments that span the CDR3 region. The amplicons were sequenced using the Illumina HiSeq platform. In the authors' own workflow: Synthetic template baselines were used to correct PCR bias computationally, reads within Hamming distance 2 were collapsed together, and singletons that could not be merged were discarded. Reads were aligned to IMGT to assign V, D and J genes, CDR3 length, and insertions or deletions at six rearrangement sites. Within each subset, clonotype counts were normalized to sorted cell number, and only after that were true diversity and Gini coefficients computed with the tcR R package. The overlap coefficient, calculated on TCRB nucleotide sequences, was used to quantify repertoire sharing. As a proxy for the pre-selection repertoire, out-of-frame TCRB sequences from naive cells were analyzed. Here the immuneACCESS table is served through TCRdb, limited to in-frame sequences with V and J called. Missing clones are a known gap in these copies; in checked studies unresolved V genes cover under half, and the rest lacks a known reason. Clonal size and the V and J genes are those of that table, whereas D and trimming came from the DNA. A total of 600,000 or so clones appear in this sample, around 12% of them only once. The top ten hold around 0.12% of the sample.

From each donor, a single peripheral blood sample of approximately 0.11 L on average was drawn into heparinised tubes. A BD FACSAria II and a panel including CD45RO, CCR7, CD25, CD127, CD95 and CD27 were used to sort naive, central memory, regulatory and stem cell-like memory CD4+ T cells. All sorted populations exceeded 98% purity. PBMCs were separated immediately by Lymphoprep density gradient centrifugation and were stained directly, without being cultured. So that batch effects would be minimized, each experiment stained and sorted samples in pairs, pairing one healthy donor with one patient. V loses 5 bases, J loses 7 bases, and the germline ends lie 13 bases apart. In the germline V gene, CDR1 corresponds to SGDLS and CDR2 to YYNGEE. The CDR3, cysteine through phenylalanine, is 13 amino acids long. Only the CDR3 region is kept as DNA, spanning 39 bases read in frame from base 1. These data originate in a study of beta chain features in type 1 diabetes listed by TCRdb under 2018. About the full investigation: No differences in mean age, gender distribution, total cell number or subset yield were found between patients and healthy donors. A total of about 100,000,000 sorted cells were examined across all samples, and RNA yield correlated strongly with the number of cells per subset. In the study, recently diagnosed type 1 diabetes patients and matched healthy donors were compared on the TCRB repertoires of their sorted circulating CD4+ T cell subsets. Naive and central memory subsets were obtained from all 30 or so donors, but regulatory and stem cell-like memory subsets were isolated from only 8 patients and roughly 8 healthy donors. Summary of the overall study and its limitations: Shorter templates might be favored by PCR, yet because patient and control samples were amplified and corrected together, any such skew would affect both groups equally. Because cDNA rather than genomic DNA was sequenced, highly expressing activated cells could have been over-represented, although no difference in activation and CD3 levels was found between groups. Patients with type 1 diabetes made fewer insertions and deleted more nucleotides at VDJ recombination sites, implying thymic rearrangement abnormalities. In all four CD4+ subsets, TCRB CDR3 length was moderately but significantly shorter in type 1 diabetes patients. Only small numbers of individuals were included in the HLA sub-analyses, which left unresolved whether HLA type had any influence on TCRB rearrangement. Naive, central memory and regulatory TCRB repertoires appeared more similar among patients than among healthy donors.

The chain couples TRBV9 to TRBJ2-4; possibly the D gene is TRBD1, per 6 matching bases. Material for sequencing was naive CD4+ T cells from blood. What this sample's cell subset or site label stands for: true naive CD4+ T cells. The clonotype originates from a man between 25 and 39 years old with type 1 diabetes. Here is the DNA: TGTGCCAGCAGTACAACAGGGAGTAACATTCAGTACTTC. Its protein reads: CASSTTGSNIQYF.